The clone carrying this TCR beta chain showed up just a few times. A TCRbeta library incorporating unique molecular identifiers was prepared. One entry per CDR3 protein results from TCRdb running MiXCR on the PCR reads. This table has around 450,000 distinct CDR3 sequences, roughly 16% appearing once. This entry belongs to a study of T-cell reconstitution after alpha-beta-depleted transplantation in children. Germline V CDR1 and CDR2: SGHAT, FQNNGV. After removal of 1 base from V and 2 bases from J, the junction contained 7 bases not matched to a gene. The CDR3 covers 17 residues. This material consisted of PBMCs, mostly from graft donor cells, taken 360 days after TCRalphabeta/CD19-depleted stem cell transplant. This TCR derives from a boy in the first two years of life who had a stem cell transplant for Wiskott-Aldrich syndrome, so the T cells may come from the graft donor. The rearrangement joins TRBV11-2 to TRBJ2-3; 9 positions agree with TRBD1. CDR3 bases: TGTGCCAGCAGCTTAGTCCGTTGGACAGGGGACACAGATACGCAGTATTTT. This codes for CASSLVRWTGDTDTQYF.